These T cell receptor beta chains were read from a single sample in a study of T cells in Graves' hyperthyroidism and ophthalmopathy. TCRdb re-called the multiplex PCR reads through MiXCR, storing one row per CDR3 protein. The sample includes about 260,000 distinct CDR3 sequences, less than 20% of them seen just once. Sequenced input: blood. Receptor source: a woman in her late teens or twenties with Graves' ophthalmopathy. The CDR3 runs from the conserved cysteine through the conserved F or W. Each record gives: V gene, J gene, clone size, D gene, CDR3 DNA, CDR3 protein. D genes are given only for firm matches. Part of the rows lack a size; the others show once, few, many or a class for expanded clones.

v_gene: TRBV5-6; j_gene: TRBJ2-7; abundance: many; d_gene: TRBD2; CDR3nt: TGTGCCAGCAGCTCGCTAGCGGGAGGGCACGAGCAGTACTTC; CDR3aa: CASSSLAGGHEQYF
v_gene: TRBV19; j_gene: TRBJ2-3; abundance: many; d_gene: TRBD2; CDR3nt: TGTGCCAGTAGTATGACTAGCGGGAGGGGCACAGATACGCAGTATTTT; CDR3aa: CASSMTSGRGTDTQYF
v_gene: TRBV4-3; j_gene: TRBJ1-2; abundance: many; d_gene: -; CDR3nt: TGCGCCAGCAGCCAAGCCGTCCGAGCGGGGGGGCATGGCTACACCTTC; CDR3aa: CASSQAVRAGGHGYTF
v_gene: TRBV6-1; j_gene: TRBJ1-6; abundance: many; d_gene: -; CDR3nt: TGTGCCAGCCGTACCGGGACCTATAATTCACCCCTCCACTTT; CDR3aa: CASRTGTYNSPLHF
v_gene: TRBV28; j_gene: TRBJ1-6; abundance: many; d_gene: TRBD1; CDR3nt: TGTGCCAGCAGTTTAGCCGGACAGGGTGTTTCACCCCTCCACTTT; CDR3aa: CASSLAGQGVSPLHF
v_gene: TRBV4-3; j_gene: TRBJ2-1; abundance: few; d_gene: -; CDR3nt: TGCGCCAGCAGCCAAGACAGTCACAATGAGCAGTTCTTC; CDR3aa: CASSQDSHNEQFF
v_gene: TRBV12-3/TRBV12-4; j_gene: TRBJ2-5; abundance: many; d_gene: TRBD2; CDR3nt: TGTGCCAGCAGTTTCAGGACTAGCGGGGCCCAAGAGACCCAGTACTTC; CDR3aa: CASSFRTSGAQETQYF
v_gene: TRBV28; j_gene: TRBJ1-1; abundance: many; d_gene: -; CDR3nt: TGTGCCAGCAGTTTATCGGGACAATCTGAAGCTTTCTTT; CDR3aa: CASSLSGQSEAFF
v_gene: TRBV18; j_gene: TRBJ2-3; abundance: many; d_gene: TRBD2; CDR3nt: TGTGCCAGCTCCCGAGGTAGCGGGAGGGGAGATACGCAGTATTTT; CDR3aa: CASSRGSGRGDTQYF
v_gene: TRBV10-3; j_gene: TRBJ2-7; abundance: many; d_gene: TRBD1; CDR3nt: TGTGCCATCAGTTCCGACAGGGGAACCTACGAGCAGTACTTC; CDR3aa: CAISSDRGTYEQYF
v_gene: TRBV5-5; j_gene: TRBJ2-3; abundance: many; d_gene: -; CDR3nt: TGTGCCAGCAGCTTGGACGGATCCAACAAGCTAACGCAGTATTTT; CDR3aa: CASSLDGSNKLTQYF
v_gene: TRBV2; j_gene: TRBJ1-6; abundance: many; d_gene: -; CDR3nt: TGTGCCAGCAGTGAATTAAAGGGGTCACCCCTCCACTTT; CDR3aa: CASSELKGSPLHF
v_gene: TRBV5-8; j_gene: TRBJ2-1; abundance: few; d_gene: -; CDR3nt: TGTGTCAGCAGCCCGGAAGGGTACTCCTACAATGAGCAGTTCTTC; CDR3aa: CVSSPEGYSYNEQFF
v_gene: TRBV12-3/TRBV12-4; j_gene: TRBJ2-3; abundance: -; d_gene: TRBD2; CDR3nt: TGTGCCAGCAGGCGGGGGGTTACGCAGTATTTT; CDR3aa: CASRRGVTQYF
v_gene: TRBV19; j_gene: TRBJ2-5; abundance: -; d_gene: -; CDR3nt: TGTGCCAGTAGTCCCAGAGGGACCAGGGGGACCCAGTACTTC; CDR3aa: CASSPRGTRGTQYF
v_gene: TRBV6-1; j_gene: TRBJ2-1; abundance: many; d_gene: TRBD1; CDR3nt: TGTGCCAGCAGTGATTGGGACAGGGGATCCTACAATGAGCAGTTCTTC; CDR3aa: CASSDWDRGSYNEQFF
v_gene: TRBV3-1; j_gene: TRBJ2-2; abundance: many; d_gene: TRBD2; CDR3nt: TGTGCCAGCCAACTAGCGGGGGGGCCCGCCGGGGAGCTGTTTTTT; CDR3aa: CASQLAGGPAGELFF
v_gene: TRBV20-1; j_gene: TRBJ2-3; abundance: many; d_gene: TRBD1; CDR3nt: TGCAGTGCTAACATCAGACAGGGGGCAGGCACAGATACGCAGTATTTT; CDR3aa: CSANIRQGAGTDTQYF
v_gene: TRBV6-1; j_gene: TRBJ2-1; abundance: few; d_gene: TRBD1; CDR3nt: TGTGCCAGCGGCGACAGGGGCAATGAGCAGTTCTTC; CDR3aa: CASGDRGNEQFF
v_gene: TRBV7-6; j_gene: TRBJ2-3; abundance: -; d_gene: -; CDR3nt: TGTGCCAGCAGCCGTCGGCGGGGGCCCACAGATACGCAGTATTTT; CDR3aa: CASSRRRGPTDTQYF
v_gene: TRBV20-1; j_gene: TRBJ2-3; abundance: many; d_gene: -; CDR3nt: TGCAGTGCTAGAGAATATATTGGGACACGCACAGATACGCAGTATTTT; CDR3aa: CSAREYIGTRTDTQYF
v_gene: TRBV20-1; j_gene: TRBJ2-2; abundance: many; d_gene: TRBD2; CDR3nt: TGCAGTGCTAGCGCGGGACTAGCGGGAGCGGGGGAGCTGTTTTTT; CDR3aa: CSASAGLAGAGELFF
v_gene: TRBV6-8; j_gene: TRBJ2-6; abundance: many; d_gene: TRBD2; CDR3nt: TGTGCCAGCAGTTACACGACTAGCAGGGTAATCGCCAACGTCCTGACTTTC; CDR3aa: CASSYTTSRVIANVLTF
v_gene: TRBV19; j_gene: TRBJ1-6; abundance: few; d_gene: -; CDR3nt: TGTGCCAGTAGAATAACAGTGGTAAATTCACCCCTCCACTTT; CDR3aa: CASRITVVNSPLHF
v_gene: TRBV30; j_gene: TRBJ2-7; abundance: many; d_gene: -; CDR3nt: TGTGCCTGGGCCCGGGCTTCCTTGGGGGAGCAGTACTTC; CDR3aa: CAWARASLGEQYF
v_gene: TRBV2; j_gene: TRBJ2-7; abundance: many; d_gene: TRBD2; CDR3nt: TGTGCCAGCAGCCCTTGGACTAGCGGCGCCTACGAGCAGTACTTC; CDR3aa: CASSPWTSGAYEQYF
v_gene: TRBV27; j_gene: TRBJ2-4; abundance: many; d_gene: -; CDR3nt: TGTGCCAGCAGAGCTCCGGGGGCGCGTAGCATTCAGTACTTC; CDR3aa: CASRAPGARSIQYF
v_gene: TRBV2; j_gene: TRBJ2-6; abundance: many; d_gene: -; CDR3nt: TGTGCCAGCAGTGGGAAACACCCTGGGGCCAACGTCCTGACTTTC; CDR3aa: CASSGKHPGANVLTF
v_gene: TRBV6-2/TRBV6-3; j_gene: TRBJ2-3; abundance: many; d_gene: -; CDR3nt: TGTGCCAGCAGTTATAAGGCGGCGGGCCCGGCGGCAGATACGCAGTATTTT; CDR3aa: CASSYKAAGPAADTQYF
v_gene: TRBV20-1; j_gene: TRBJ2-7; abundance: many; d_gene: -; CDR3nt: TGCAGTGGGCTTAGCGGCCACTCCTACGAGCAGTACTTC; CDR3aa: CSGLSGHSYEQYF
v_gene: TRBV12-3/TRBV12-4; j_gene: TRBJ1-2; abundance: many; d_gene: -; CDR3nt: TGTGCCAGCAGTTCGAGGGCCGTCTATGGCTACACCTTC; CDR3aa: CASSSRAVYGYTF
v_gene: TRBV19; j_gene: TRBJ1-1; abundance: many; d_gene: -; CDR3nt: TGTGCCAGTAGTATGGGGACGGACTGGGGCACTGAAGCTTTCTTT; CDR3aa: CASSMGTDWGTEAFF
v_gene: TRBV3-1; j_gene: TRBJ2-1; abundance: many; d_gene: -; CDR3nt: TGTGCCAGCAGCCGCCTGGTAGGGAGTGAGCAGTTCTTC; CDR3aa: CASSRLVGSEQFF
v_gene: TRBV6-2/TRBV6-3; j_gene: TRBJ2-7; abundance: -; d_gene: -; CDR3nt: TGTGCCAGCAGTTACGTAGGTGGGGCCTACGAGCAGTACTTC; CDR3aa: CASSYVGGAYEQYF
v_gene: TRBV5-1; j_gene: TRBJ2-7; abundance: many; d_gene: -; CDR3nt: TGCGCCAGCAGCCCCGATTACTACGAGCAGTACTTC; CDR3aa: CASSPDYYEQYF
v_gene: TRBV28; j_gene: TRBJ2-7; abundance: -; d_gene: TRBD2; CDR3nt: TGTGCCAGCAGGGTGACTAGCGGGAGCTCCTACGAGCAGTACTTC; CDR3aa: CASRVTSGSSYEQYF
v_gene: TRBV6-1; j_gene: TRBJ2-7; abundance: many; d_gene: TRBD1; CDR3nt: TGTGCCAGCAGGAACATGCCGGGACAGGGAACCTACGAGCAGTACTTC; CDR3aa: CASRNMPGQGTYEQYF
v_gene: TRBV19; j_gene: TRBJ1-1; abundance: once; d_gene: -; CDR3nt: TGTGCCAGTAGTAAGACGGCGGTTAACACTGAAGCTTTCTTT; CDR3aa: CASSKTAVNTEAFF
v_gene: TRBV5-1; j_gene: TRBJ2-7; abundance: many; d_gene: TRBD1; CDR3nt: TGCGCCAGCAGCTTGGGGGACAGGAGCGAGCAGTACTTC; CDR3aa: CASSLGDRSEQYF
v_gene: TRBV3-1; j_gene: TRBJ1-1; abundance: many; d_gene: -; CDR3nt: TGTGCCAGCAGCCCCAGCATTCCAGGCCGGTGGAACACTGAAGCTTTCTTT; CDR3aa: CASSPSIPGRWNTEAFF
v_gene: TRBV6-1; j_gene: TRBJ1-2; abundance: many; d_gene: -; CDR3nt: TGTGCCAGCAGTGACCGACAGAAAACCAACTATGGCTACACCTTC; CDR3aa: CASSDRQKTNYGYTF
v_gene: TRBV6-2/TRBV6-3; j_gene: TRBJ2-2; abundance: few; d_gene: -; CDR3nt: TGTGCCAGCAGTTACTCAGACTTCAACACCGGGGAGCTGTTTTTT; CDR3aa: CASSYSDFNTGELFF
v_gene: TRBV15; j_gene: TRBJ2-2; abundance: many; d_gene: -; CDR3nt: TGTGCCACCAGCAGTATCCGGGGTCCGGGCGGGGAGCTGTTTTTT; CDR3aa: CATSSIRGPGGELFF
v_gene: TRBV12-5; j_gene: TRBJ2-5; abundance: few; d_gene: TRBD1; CDR3nt: TGTGCTAGTGGTTCCGGGACAGGGATGGTCGAGACCCAGTACTTC; CDR3aa: CASGSGTGMVETQYF
v_gene: TRBV18; j_gene: TRBJ2-3; abundance: many; d_gene: -; CDR3nt: TGTGCCAGCTCACCTCGAACGGAGCCTAAAACCACAGATACGCAGTATTTT; CDR3aa: CASSPRTEPKTTDTQYF